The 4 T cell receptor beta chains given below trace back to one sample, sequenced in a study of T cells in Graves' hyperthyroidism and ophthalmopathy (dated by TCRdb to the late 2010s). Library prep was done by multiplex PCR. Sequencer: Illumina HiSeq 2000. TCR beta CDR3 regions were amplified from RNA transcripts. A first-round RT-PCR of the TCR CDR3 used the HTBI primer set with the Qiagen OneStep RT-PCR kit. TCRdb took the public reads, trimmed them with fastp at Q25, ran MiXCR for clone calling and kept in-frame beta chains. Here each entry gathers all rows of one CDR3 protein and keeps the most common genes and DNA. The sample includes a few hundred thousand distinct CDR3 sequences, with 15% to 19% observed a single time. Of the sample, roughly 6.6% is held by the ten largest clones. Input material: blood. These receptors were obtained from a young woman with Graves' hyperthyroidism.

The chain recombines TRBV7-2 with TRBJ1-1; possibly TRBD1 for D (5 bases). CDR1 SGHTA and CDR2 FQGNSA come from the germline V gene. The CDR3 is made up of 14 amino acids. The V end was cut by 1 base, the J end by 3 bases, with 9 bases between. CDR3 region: CASSLVQGDTEAFF. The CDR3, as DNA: TGTGCCAGCAGCTTAGTCCAGGGAGACACTGAAGCTTTCTTT.

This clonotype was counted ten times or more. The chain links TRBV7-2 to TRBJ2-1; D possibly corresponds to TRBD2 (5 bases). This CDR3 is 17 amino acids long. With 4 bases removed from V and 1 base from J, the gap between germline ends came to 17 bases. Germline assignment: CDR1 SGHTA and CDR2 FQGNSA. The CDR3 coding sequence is TGTGCCAGCAGCTATCCATTAAGCGGACCGTCCTACAATGAGCAGTTCTTC. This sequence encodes CASSYPLSGPSYNEQFF.

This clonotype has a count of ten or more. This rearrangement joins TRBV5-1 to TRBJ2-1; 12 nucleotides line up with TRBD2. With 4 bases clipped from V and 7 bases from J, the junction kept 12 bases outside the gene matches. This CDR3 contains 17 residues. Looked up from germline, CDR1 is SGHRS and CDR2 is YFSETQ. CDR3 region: CASSNPGSSGRANEQFF. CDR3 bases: TGCGCCAGCAGCAACCCGGGTTCTAGCGGGAGGGCGAATGAGCAGTTCTTC. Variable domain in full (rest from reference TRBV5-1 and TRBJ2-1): KAGVTQTPRYLIKTRGQQVTLSCSPISGHRSVSWYQQTPGQGLQFLFEYFSETQRNKGNFPGRFSGRQFSNSRSEMNVSTLELGDSALYLCASSNPGSSGRANEQFFGPGTRLTVL.

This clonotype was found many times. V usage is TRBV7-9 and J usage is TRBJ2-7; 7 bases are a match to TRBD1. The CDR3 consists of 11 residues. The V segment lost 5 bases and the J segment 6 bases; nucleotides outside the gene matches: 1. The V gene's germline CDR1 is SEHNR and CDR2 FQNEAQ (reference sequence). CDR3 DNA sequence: TGTGCCAGCAGCCGGGACAGCGAGCAGTACTTC. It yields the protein CASSRDSEQYF.